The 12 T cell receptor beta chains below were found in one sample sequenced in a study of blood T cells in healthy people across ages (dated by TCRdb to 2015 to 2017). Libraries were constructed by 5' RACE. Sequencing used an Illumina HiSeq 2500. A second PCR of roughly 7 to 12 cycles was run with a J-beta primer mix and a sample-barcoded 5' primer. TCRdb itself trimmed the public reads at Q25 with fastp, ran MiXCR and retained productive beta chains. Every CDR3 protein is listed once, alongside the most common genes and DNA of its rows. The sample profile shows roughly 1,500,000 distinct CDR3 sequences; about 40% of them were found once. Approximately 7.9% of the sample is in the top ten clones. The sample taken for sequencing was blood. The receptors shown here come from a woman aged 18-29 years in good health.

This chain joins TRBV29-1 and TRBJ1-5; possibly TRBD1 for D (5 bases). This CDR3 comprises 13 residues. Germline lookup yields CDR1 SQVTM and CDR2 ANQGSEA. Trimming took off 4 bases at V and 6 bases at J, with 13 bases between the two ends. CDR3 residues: CSVVEQEGQPQHF. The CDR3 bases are TGCAGCGTTGTGGAACAGGAGGGTCAGCCCCAGCATTTT. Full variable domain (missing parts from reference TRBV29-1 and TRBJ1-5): SAVISQKPSRDICQRGTSLTIQCQVDSQVTMMFWYRQQPGQSLTLIATANQGSEATYESGFVIDKFPISRPNLTFSTLTVSNMSPEDSSIYLCSVVEQEGQPQHFGDGTRLSIL.

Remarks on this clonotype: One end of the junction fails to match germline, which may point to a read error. The CDR3 DNA follows: TGTGCCTGCAGTTTCGGAGACAGGCAGGGTTCACCCCTCCACTTT. Protein product: CACSFGDRQGSPLHF. The rearrangement links TRBV12-3 or TRBV12-4 to TRBJ1-6; perhaps TRBD1 as D (6 bases). CDR3 length: 15 residues.

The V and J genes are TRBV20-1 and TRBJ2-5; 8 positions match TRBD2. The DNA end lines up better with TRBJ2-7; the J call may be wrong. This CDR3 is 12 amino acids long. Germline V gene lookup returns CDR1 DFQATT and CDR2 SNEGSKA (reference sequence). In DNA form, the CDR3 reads TGCAGTGTTCTAGCGGGTCCCGGCGAGCAGTACTTC. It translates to CSVLAGPGEQYF.

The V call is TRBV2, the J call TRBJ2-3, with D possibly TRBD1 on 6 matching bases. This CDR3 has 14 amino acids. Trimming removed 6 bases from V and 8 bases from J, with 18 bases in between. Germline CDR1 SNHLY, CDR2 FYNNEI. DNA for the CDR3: TGTGCCAGCAGGGGGGCCAGAACCCTGGGTACGCAGTATTTT. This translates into CASRGARTLGTQYF. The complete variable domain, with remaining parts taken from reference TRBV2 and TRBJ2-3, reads EPEVTQTPSHQVTQMGQEVILRCVPISNHLYFYWYRQILGQKVEFLVSFYNNEISEKSEIFDDQFSVERPDGSNFTLKIRSTKLEDSAMYFCASRGARTLGTQYFGPGTRLTVL.

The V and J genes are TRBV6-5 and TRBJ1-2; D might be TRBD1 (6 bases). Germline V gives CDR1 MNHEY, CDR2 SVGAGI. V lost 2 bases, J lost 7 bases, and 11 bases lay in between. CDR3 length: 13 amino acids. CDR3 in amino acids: CASSYRGGFGYTF. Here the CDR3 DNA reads TGTGCCAGCAGTTACCGCGGGGGCTTTGGCTACACCTTC.

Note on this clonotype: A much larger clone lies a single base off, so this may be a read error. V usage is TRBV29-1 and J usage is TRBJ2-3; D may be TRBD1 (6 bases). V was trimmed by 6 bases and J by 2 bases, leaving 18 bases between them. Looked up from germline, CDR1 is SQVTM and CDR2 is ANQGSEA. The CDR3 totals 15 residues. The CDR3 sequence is CSVPNTRQDTDTQYF. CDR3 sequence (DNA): TGCAGCGTCCCAAACACCCGACAGGACACAGATACGCAGTATTTT.

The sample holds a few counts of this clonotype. The CDR3 here is CSVEDLGDEQFF. In nucleotides, the CDR3 is TGCAGCGTTGAAGATTTGGGCGATGAGCAGTTCTTC. The chain couples TRBV29-1 to TRBJ2-1; D call uncertain. V lost 0 bases and J lost 8, with 8 bases in between. CDR1 SQVTM and CDR2 ANQGSEA come from the germline V gene. This CDR3 region has 12 residues.

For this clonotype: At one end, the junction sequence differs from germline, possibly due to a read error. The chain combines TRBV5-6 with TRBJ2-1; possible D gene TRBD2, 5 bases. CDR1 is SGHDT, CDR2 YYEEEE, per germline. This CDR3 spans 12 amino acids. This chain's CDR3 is CASSGLGNGQFF. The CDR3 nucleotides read TGTGCCAGCAGCGGACTGGGGAATGGGCAGTTCTTC.

DNA for the CDR3: TGTGCCAGCAGCCTCCGGAGGGGCGGGAGAGGAGGCTCCTACAATGAGCAGTTCTTC. It specifies CASSLRRGGRGGSYNEQFF. The rearrangement joins TRBV3-1 to TRBJ2-1, with 7 bases aligning to TRBD2. The V gene end was trimmed by 4 bases and the J gene end by 0 bases; junction bases not matched to a gene: 15. Germline CDR1 reads LGHDT; CDR2 reads YNNKEL (reference sequence). CDR3 length: 19 residues.

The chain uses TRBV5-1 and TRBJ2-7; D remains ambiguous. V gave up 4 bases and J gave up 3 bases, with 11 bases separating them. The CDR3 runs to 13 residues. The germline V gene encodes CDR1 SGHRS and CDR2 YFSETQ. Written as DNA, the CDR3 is TGCGCCAGCAGCACAGATTGGGGCTACGAGCAGTACTTC. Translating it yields CASSTDWGYEQYF.

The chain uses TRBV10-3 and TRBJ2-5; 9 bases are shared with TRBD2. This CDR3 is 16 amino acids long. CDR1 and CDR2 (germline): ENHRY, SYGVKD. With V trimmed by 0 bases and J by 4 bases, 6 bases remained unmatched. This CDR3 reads CAISESSSGAGETQYF. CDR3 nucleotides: TGTGCCATCAGTGAGTCGTCTAGCGGGGCGGGAGAGACCCAGTACTTC.

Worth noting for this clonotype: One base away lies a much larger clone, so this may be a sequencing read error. CDR3 in DNA: TGTGCCAGCAGTTTCCGACTAGCGGAGGTTAGAGATACGCAGTATTTT. Translated, it gives CASSFRLAEVRDTQYF. The rearrangement joins TRBV12-3 or TRBV12-4 to TRBJ2-3; 9 bases are shared with TRBD2. CDR3 length equals 16 residues. V lost 3 bases and J lost 5; bases outside the gene matches: 9.